The 14 T cell receptor beta chains reported below all come from one sample, sequenced in a study of CD8 T cells in Susac syndrome. Reverse transcription of about 0.45 to 1 ug RNA was performed with random hexamers. TCRdb reprocessed the immunoSEQ multiplex PCR reads via MiXCR and lists one record per CDR3 protein. The sample lists some 260,000 distinct CDR3 sequences; roughly 84% were seen once. The sample was CD8+ T cells from PBMCs. The source is a human donor with multiple sclerosis.

This clonotype is a singleton in its sample. J is TRBJ2-7 and V is TRBV21-1; the table's D call TRBD1 went unverified against the DNA. TRBV21-1 is shown as a pseudogene. The CDR3 extends over 14 amino acids. The CDR3 nucleotides are TGTGCCAGCAGCCCTTCGGGACACATATACGAGCAGTACTTC. This gives the protein CASSPSGHIYEQYF.

This rearrangement joins TRBV5-5 to TRBJ2-5; 10 bases agree with TRBD2. Germline V gives CDR1 SGHKS, CDR2 YYEKEE (reference sequence). Germline trimming cut 1 base from V and 5 bases from J; bases unmatched to any gene: 8. The CDR3 length is 16 residues. In DNA form, the CDR3 reads TGTGCCAGCAGCTTGACTAGCGGGATAGTTCTGGAGACCCAGTACTTC. Protein sequence: CASSLTSGIVLETQYF.

The gene calls are TRBV11-2 and TRBJ2-3; a possible D gene is TRBD2 (6 bases). CDR1 and CDR2 from the germline V gene are SGHAT and FQNNGV. CDR3 length: 16 amino acids. With 3 bases removed from V and 2 bases from J, the gap between germline ends came to 15 bases. CDR3 in amino acids: CASSFVRDSYTDTQYF. The CDR3, as DNA: TGTGCCAGCAGCTTTGTCCGGGACTCATACACAGATACGCAGTATTTT.

The V call is TRBV27, the J call TRBJ1-5; D ambiguous. Looked up from germline, CDR1 is MNHEY and CDR2 is SMNVEV (reference sequence). CDR3 length: 14 amino acids. Trimming took off 3 bases at V and 0 bases at J, with 6 bases between the two ends. The CDR3 DNA is TGTGCCAGCAGTTTGACGGGTAGCAATCAGCCCCAGCATTTT. Its protein product is CASSLTGSNQPQHF.

This chain joins TRBV7-9 and TRBJ1-3, with D possibly being TRBD1 (5 bases). Per germline, CDR1 SEHNR and CDR2 FQNEAQ (reference sequence). Trimming took off 4 bases at V and 2 bases at J, with 9 bases between the two ends. This CDR3 has 14 amino acids. CDR3: CASSSQGTGNTIYF. CDR3 in DNA: TGTGCCAGCAGCTCCCAGGGAACTGGAAACACCATATATTTT. The full variable domain, in which reference TRBV7-9 and TRBJ1-3 provide the parts outside the CDR3, is DTGVSQNPRHKITKRGQNVTFRCDPISEHNRLYWYRQTLGQGPEFLTYFQNEAQLEKSRLLSDRFSAERPKGSFSTLEIQRTEQGDSAMYLCASSSQGTGNTIYFGEGSWLTVV.

V is TRBV25-1 and J is TRBJ2-2; TRBD1 is a possible D gene (6 bases). Trimming cost V 4 bases and J 4 bases, with 10 bases left between them. The CDR3 consists of 14 residues. In germline, CDR1 is MGHDK, CDR2 SYGVNS. The CDR3 sequence: CASSVGAGTGELFF. In DNA form, the CDR3 reads TGTGCCAGCAGTGTGGGGGCGGGCACCGGGGAGCTGTTTTTT. Full variable domain (remainder filled in from reference TRBV25-1 and TRBJ2-2): EADIYQTPRYLVIGTGKKITLECSQTMGHDKMYWYQQDPGMELHLIHYSYGVNSTEKGDLSSESTVSRIRTEHFPLTLESARPSHTSQYLCASSVGAGTGELFFGEGSRLTVL.

V is TRBV19 and J is TRBJ2-1; 10 bases are shared with TRBD2. In germline, CDR1 is LNHDA, CDR2 SQIVND (reference sequence). The CDR3 is made up of 13 amino acids. The trim removed 4 bases at V and 9 bases at J, leaving 3 bases unmatched. This CDR3 is CASSTSGSGEQFF. CDR3 nucleotide sequence: TGTGCCAGTAGTACTAGCGGGAGTGGTGAGCAGTTCTTC.

This clonotype has a handful of counts. V is TRBV7-2 and J is TRBJ1-1, with 7 bases aligning to TRBD1. The CDR3 is 14 amino acids. CDR1 and CDR2 (germline): SGHTA, FQGNSA. Trimming at V came to 3 bases and at J to 7 bases, leaving 8 bases not matched to a gene. The CDR3 protein is CASSFVPGQFEAFF. The CDR3 DNA reads as TGTGCCAGCAGCTTCGTCCCGGGACAGTTTGAAGCTTTCTTT.

As regards this clonotype: The junction and the germline gene differ at one end; a read error may be behind it. The chain carries TRBV2 and TRBJ2-7; 8 bases are a match to TRBD2. The CDR3 contains 15 residues. Germline V gene data show CDR1 as SNHLY and CDR2 as FYNNEI. The CDR3 region has the DNA TGTGCCAGCGACCCTCTAGCGGGCAGCTCCTACGAGCAGTGCTTC. Translation: CASDPLAGSSYEQCF.

This clonotype was seen just once. This rearrangement joins TRBV19 to TRBJ2-1; perhaps TRBD1 as D (5 bases). The germline CDR1 and CDR2 sequences are LNHDA and SQIVND (reference sequence). V lost 1 base and J 7 bases, leaving 8 bases between the germline ends. The CDR3 is made up of 13 amino acids. CDR3 amino acids: CASSIVAGNEQFF. The CDR3 nucleotides are TGTGCCAGTAGTATAGTAGCAGGGAATGAGCAGTTCTTC.

Written as DNA, the CDR3 is TGTGCCAGCAGTTTTGGTCCGGTCGGTAACACTGAAGCTTTCTTT. It encodes CASSFGPVGNTEAFF. The chain employs TRBV27 and TRBJ1-1; D call uncertain. This CDR3 has 15 residues. The germline V gene encodes CDR1 MNHEY and CDR2 SMNVEV (reference sequence). The germline V and J ends were trimmed by 3 bases and 2 bases, with 13 bases remaining between them.

The chain is built from TRBV15 and TRBJ2-7; 8 bases fit TRBD2. Germline CDR1 is LNHNV and CDR2 is YYDKDF (reference sequence). The CDR3 is 15 amino acids. The ends lost 2 bases at V and 6 bases at J; junction bases unmatched: 9. This chain's CDR3 is CATSRTLAGPSEQYF. CDR3 sequence (DNA): TGTGCCACCAGCAGAACCTTAGCGGGACCGAGCGAGCAGTACTTC.

The CDR3 sequence: CSVEGTGTAYEQYF. The CDR3, as DNA: TGCAGCGTGGAGGGTACCGGGACAGCCTACGAGCAGTACTTC. The V gene is TRBV29-1, the J gene TRBJ2-7, with D possibly TRBD1 on 7 matching bases. Germline V gene data show CDR1 as SQVTM and CDR2 as ANQGSEA. CDR3 length: 14 amino acids. Trimming pared 6 bases from V and 2 bases from J, leaving 17 bases between.

The CDR3 sequence: CSARTQGAEEKLFF. CDR3 sequence (DNA): TGCAGTGCTAGAACCCAGGGGGCGGAAGAAAAACTGTTTTTT. This sequence joins TRBV20-1 and TRBJ1-4, with TRBD1 matching over 8 bases. Trimming took 2 bases from V and 8 from J; bases not matched to a gene: 7. CDR1 and CDR2 (germline): DFQATT, SNEGSKA (reference sequence). The length of the CDR3 is 14 residues.